In this sample, the clone carrying this T cell receptor (beta chain) turned up many times. TCRdb fed the RACE reads into MiXCR, producing one record per CDR3 protein. The sample lists approximately 71,000 distinct CDR3 sequences, about 9.4% occurring once. Time point: patch test 1, 2 weeks after DPC sensitization. The treatment denotes: therapeutic diphenylcyclopropenone sensitization with weekly scalp DPC. This sample was included in a study of human T cells and chemical hapten exposure. Study-wide background: Sensitization used 2% DPC on roughly 2 cm by roughly 2 cm upper inner arm skin.

Germline trimming cut 6 bases from V and 2 bases from J; bases unmatched to any gene: 7. Looked up from germline, CDR1 is MDHEN and CDR2 is SYDVKM. This CDR3 spans 14 amino acids. The TCR sequence derives from a woman between 35 and 50 years old with alopecia areata. Some clones in this sample may be carry-over from other donors' samples. J is TRBJ2-7 and V is TRBV28; 7 bases agree with TRBD2. Sequenced material: whole blood, taken in connection with sensitization to the hapten diphenylcyclopropenone (DPC). Here the CDR3 reads CASRTTGGPYEQYF. CDR3 DNA sequence: TGTGCCAGCAGGACGACGGGAGGACCCTACGAGCAGTACTTC.